One and the same sample provided the 8 T cell receptor beta chains below, sequenced in a study of monozygotic twins with cystic fibrosis. Sequencing was performed with immunoSEQ multiplex PCR; in TCRdb, only in-frame clones are kept and a portion is missing. The table includes approximately 36,000 clones, about 90% detected once. Material for sequencing was blood. The source of these receptors is a boy aged 2-9 years with cystic fibrosis.

This clone was observed a few times. This sequence joins TRBV7-8 and TRBJ2-2; D is tentatively TRBD1 or TRBD2 (5 bases each). Germline lookup yields CDR1 SGHVS and CDR2 FQNEAQ. The ends were cut back, 3 bases at V and 8 bases at J, with 7 bases in the middle. The CDR3 totals 12 residues. The chain's CDR3 is CASSFGAGELFF. CDR3 nucleotide sequence: TGTGCCAGCAGCTTCGGGGCGGGGGAGCTGTTTTTT.

The gene calls are TRBV5-6 and TRBJ2-5; 9 bases line up with TRBD1. This CDR3 comprises 14 residues. J gave up 5 bases and V 4 bases, and 6 bases lay outside the gene matches. The germline CDR1 and CDR2 sequences are SGHDT and YYEEEE. CDR3 residues: CASSAGQGGETQYF. The CDR3 DNA reads as TGTGCCAGCAGCGCGGGACAGGGCGGGGAGACCCAGTACTTC.

The chain joins TRBV27 to TRBJ2-7, with D hard to call. The CDR3 loop spans 14 amino acids. CDR1 is MNHEY and CDR2 is SMNVEV in the germline V gene (reference sequence). Trimming removed 3 bases from V and 2 bases from J, with 11 bases in between. CDR3 coding DNA: TGTGCCAGCAGTTTGTCCTTAAATACCTACGAGCAGTACTTC. This translates into CASSLSLNTYEQYF.

The chain has TRBV4-1 and TRBJ2-3; D gene ambiguous. Trimming left V 0 bases short and J 0 bases short, with 7 bases between. The CDR3 contains 15 residues. Per germline, CDR1 MGHRA and CDR2 YSYEKL. The CDR3: CASSQDDRSTDTQYF. In nucleotides, the CDR3 is TGCGCCAGCAGCCAAGATGACCGAAGCACAGATACGCAGTATTTT.

The genes are TRBV18 and TRBJ1-2; 9 positions agree with TRBD1. The CDR3 extends over 16 amino acids. CDR1 and CDR2 (germline): KGHSH, LQKENI. After removal of 2 bases from V and 7 bases from J, the junction contained 11 bases not matched to a gene. CDR3 sequence reads: CASSPTGQGIPFGYTF. The CDR3 DNA reads as TGTGCCAGCTCACCAACGGGACAGGGAATCCCCTTTGGCTACACCTTC.

The chain carries TRBV11-2 and TRBJ2-7; D perhaps matches TRBD2 (5 bases). The V end lost 1 base, the J end lost 2 bases, and 12 bases lay between the germline ends. CDR3 length: 15 residues. Germline lookup yields CDR1 SGHAT and CDR2 FQNNGV. This chain's CDR3 is CASSLVTSLAYEQYF. CDR3 DNA sequence: TGTGCCAGCAGCTTAGTCACTTCACTAGCCTACGAGCAGTACTTC.

The J gene is TRBJ1-6, the V gene TRBV7-9; D is uncertain. Germline V gene sequence: CDR1 SEHNR, CDR2 FQNEAQ (reference sequence). The CDR3 extends over 12 amino acids. V gave up 4 bases and J gave up 9 bases, with 7 bases separating them. In nucleotides, the CDR3 is TGTGCCAGCAGCTCAGAGGGTTCACCCCTCCACTTT. Its protein is CASSSEGSPLHF.

This clone appeared once. The chain couples TRBV9 to TRBJ2-5, with D possibly being TRBD1 (6 bases). Trimming stripped 7 bases from V and 1 base from J, with 11 bases between. This CDR3 has 13 residues. Germline CDR1 and CDR2: SGDLS and YYNGEE. CDR3 residues: CASARTVQETQYF. In nucleotides, the CDR3 is TGTGCCAGCGCCCGGACAGTCCAAGAGACCCAGTACTTC.